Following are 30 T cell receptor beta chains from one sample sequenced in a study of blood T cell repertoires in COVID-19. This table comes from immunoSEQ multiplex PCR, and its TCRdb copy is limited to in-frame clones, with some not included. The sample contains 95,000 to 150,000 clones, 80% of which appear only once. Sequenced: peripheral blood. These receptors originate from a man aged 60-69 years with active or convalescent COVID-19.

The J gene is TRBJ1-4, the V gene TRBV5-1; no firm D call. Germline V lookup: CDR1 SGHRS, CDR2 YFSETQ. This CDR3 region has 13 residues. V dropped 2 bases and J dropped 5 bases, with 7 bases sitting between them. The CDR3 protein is CASSFTYNEKLFF. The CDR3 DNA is TGCGCCAGCAGCTTTACATACAATGAAAAACTGTTTTTT.

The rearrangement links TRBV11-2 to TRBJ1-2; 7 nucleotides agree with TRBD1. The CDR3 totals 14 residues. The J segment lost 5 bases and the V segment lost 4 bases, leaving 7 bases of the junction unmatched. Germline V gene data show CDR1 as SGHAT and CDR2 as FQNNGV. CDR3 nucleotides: TGTGCCAGCAGCTCAGGGGGTAGGGGTTATGGCTACACCTTC. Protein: CASSSGGRGYGYTF.

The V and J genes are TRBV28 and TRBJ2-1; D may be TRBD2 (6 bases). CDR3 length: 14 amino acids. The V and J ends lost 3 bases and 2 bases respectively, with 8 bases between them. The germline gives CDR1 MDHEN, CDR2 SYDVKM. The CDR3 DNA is TGTGCCAGCAGTTTTATAGCGGCCTACAATGAGCAGTTCTTC. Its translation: CASSFIAAYNEQFF.

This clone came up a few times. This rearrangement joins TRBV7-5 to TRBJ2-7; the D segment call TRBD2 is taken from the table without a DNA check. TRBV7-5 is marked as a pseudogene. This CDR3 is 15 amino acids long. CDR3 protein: CVRSSLAGLIYEQYF. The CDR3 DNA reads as TGTGTCAGAAGCTCCCTTGCGGGACTTATCTACGAGCAGTACTTC.

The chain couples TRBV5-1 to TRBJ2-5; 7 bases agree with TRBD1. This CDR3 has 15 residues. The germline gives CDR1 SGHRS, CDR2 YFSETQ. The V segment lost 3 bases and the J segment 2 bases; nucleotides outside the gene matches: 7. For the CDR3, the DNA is TGCGCCAGCAGCTCGCCCGGGACAGTTCAAGAGACCCAGTACTTC. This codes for CASSSPGTVQETQYF.

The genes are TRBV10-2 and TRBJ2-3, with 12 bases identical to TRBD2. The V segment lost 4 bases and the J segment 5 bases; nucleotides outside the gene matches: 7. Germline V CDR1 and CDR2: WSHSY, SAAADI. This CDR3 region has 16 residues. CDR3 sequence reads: CASSGVTSGRLDTQYF. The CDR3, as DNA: TGCGCCAGCAGTGGGGTGACTAGCGGGAGATTAGATACGCAGTATTTT.

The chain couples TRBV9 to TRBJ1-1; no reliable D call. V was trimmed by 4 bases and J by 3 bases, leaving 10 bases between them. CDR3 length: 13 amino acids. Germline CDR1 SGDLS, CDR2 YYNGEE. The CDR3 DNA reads TGTGCCAGCAGCCGACTCCCAGACACTGAAGCTTTCTTT. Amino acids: CASSRLPDTEAFF.

The CDR3 DNA sequence: TGTGCCAGCAGCCCCGGAGAGGACTCCCTTTTCTCCTACAATGAGCAGTTCTTC. It is translated as CASSPGEDSLFSYNEQFF. The V and J genes are TRBV3-1 (or the pseudogene TRBV3-2) and TRBJ2-1; possibly TRBD2 for D (5 bases). The germline CDR1 and CDR2 sequences are LGHDT and YNNKEL (reference sequence). The CDR3 loop spans 18 amino acids. V lost 4 bases and J lost 0, with 19 bases in between.

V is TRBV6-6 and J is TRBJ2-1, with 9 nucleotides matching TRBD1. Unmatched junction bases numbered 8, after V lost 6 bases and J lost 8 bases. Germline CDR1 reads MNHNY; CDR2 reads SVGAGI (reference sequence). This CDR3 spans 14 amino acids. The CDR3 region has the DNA TGTGCCAGCAGAGGGGAGGACAGGGGTCATGAGCAGTTCTTC. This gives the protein CASRGEDRGHEQFF.

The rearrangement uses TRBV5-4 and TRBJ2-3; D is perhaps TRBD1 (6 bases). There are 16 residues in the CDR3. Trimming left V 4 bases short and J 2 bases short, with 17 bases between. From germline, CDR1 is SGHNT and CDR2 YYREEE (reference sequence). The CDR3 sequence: CASSKGTNVHTDTQYF. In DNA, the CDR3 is TGTGCCAGCAGCAAAGGGACAAACGTCCACACAGATACGCAGTATTTT.

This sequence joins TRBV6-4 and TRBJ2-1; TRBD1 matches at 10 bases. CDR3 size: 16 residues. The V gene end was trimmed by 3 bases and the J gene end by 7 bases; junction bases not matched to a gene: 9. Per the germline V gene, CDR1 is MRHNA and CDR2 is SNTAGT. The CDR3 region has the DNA TGTGCCAGCAGTGAAACCGGGACAGGGGATTGGAATGAGCAGTTCTTC. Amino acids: CASSETGTGDWNEQFF.

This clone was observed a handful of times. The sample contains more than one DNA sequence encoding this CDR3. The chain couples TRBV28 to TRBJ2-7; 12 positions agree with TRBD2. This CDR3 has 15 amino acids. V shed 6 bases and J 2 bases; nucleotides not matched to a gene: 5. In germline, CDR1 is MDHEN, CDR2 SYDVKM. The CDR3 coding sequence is TGTGCCAGCAGCTCCACTAGCGGGAGGCCCTACGAGCAGTACTTC. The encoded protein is CASSSTSGRPYEQYF.

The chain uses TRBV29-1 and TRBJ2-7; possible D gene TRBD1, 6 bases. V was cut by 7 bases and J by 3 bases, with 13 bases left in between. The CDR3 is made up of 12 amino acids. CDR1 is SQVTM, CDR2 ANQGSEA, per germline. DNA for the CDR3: TGCAGCGCTATGGACAGATACTACGAGCAGTACTTC. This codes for CSAMDRYYEQYF.

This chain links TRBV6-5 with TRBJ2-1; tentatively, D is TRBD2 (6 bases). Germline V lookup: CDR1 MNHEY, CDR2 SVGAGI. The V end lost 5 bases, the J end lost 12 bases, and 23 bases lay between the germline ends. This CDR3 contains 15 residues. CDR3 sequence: CASSLRRDFSGGQFF. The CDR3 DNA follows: TGTGCCAGCAGTCTCCGCCGGGACTTCAGTGGTGGGCAGTTCTTC.

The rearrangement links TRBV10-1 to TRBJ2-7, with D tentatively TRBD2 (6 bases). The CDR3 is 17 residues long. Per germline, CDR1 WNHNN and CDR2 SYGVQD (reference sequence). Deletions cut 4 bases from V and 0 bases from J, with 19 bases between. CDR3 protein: CASSGGRDSGVSYEQYF. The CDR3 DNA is TGCGCCAGCAGTGGGGGACGGGATAGCGGAGTCTCCTACGAGCAGTACTTC.

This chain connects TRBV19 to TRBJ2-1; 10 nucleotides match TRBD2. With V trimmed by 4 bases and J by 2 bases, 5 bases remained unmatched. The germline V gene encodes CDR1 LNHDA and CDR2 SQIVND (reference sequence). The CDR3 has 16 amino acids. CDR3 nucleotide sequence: TGTGCCAGTAGTACTCTAGCGGGAGCGGCCTACAATGAGCAGTTCTTC. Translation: CASSTLAGAAYNEQFF. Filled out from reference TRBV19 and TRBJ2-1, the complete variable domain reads DGGITQSPKYLFRKEGQNVTLSCEQNLNHDAMYWYRQDPGQGLRLIYYSQIVNDFQKGDIAEGYSVSREKKESFPLTVTSAQKNPTAFYLCASSTLAGAAYNEQFFGPGTRLTVL.

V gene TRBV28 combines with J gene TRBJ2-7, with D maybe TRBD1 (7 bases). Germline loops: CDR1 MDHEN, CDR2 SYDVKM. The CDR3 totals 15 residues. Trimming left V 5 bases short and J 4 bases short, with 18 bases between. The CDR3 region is CASSLEGSRGYEQYF. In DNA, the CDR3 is TGTGCCAGCAGTCTGGAGGGGAGCAGGGGGTACGAGCAGTACTTC.

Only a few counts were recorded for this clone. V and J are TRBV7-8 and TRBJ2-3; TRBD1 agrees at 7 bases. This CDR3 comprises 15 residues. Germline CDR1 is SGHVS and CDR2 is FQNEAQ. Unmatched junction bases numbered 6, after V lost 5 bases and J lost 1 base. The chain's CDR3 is CASSKGQFRTDTQYF. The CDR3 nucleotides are TGTGCCAGCAGCAAGGGACAGTTCCGCACAGATACGCAGTATTTT.

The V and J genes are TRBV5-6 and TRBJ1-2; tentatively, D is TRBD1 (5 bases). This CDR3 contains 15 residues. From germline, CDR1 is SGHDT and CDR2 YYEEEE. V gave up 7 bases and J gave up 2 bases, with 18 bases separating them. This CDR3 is CASASPGGANYGYTF. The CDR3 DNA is TGTGCCAGCGCCTCCCCCGGAGGGGCGAACTATGGCTACACCTTC. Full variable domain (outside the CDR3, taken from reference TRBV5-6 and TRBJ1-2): DAGVTQSPTHLIKTRGQQVTLRCSPKSGHDTVSWYQQALGQGPQFIFQYYEEEERQRGNFPDRFSGHQFPNYSSELNVNALLLGDSALYLCASASPGGANYGYTFGSGTRLTVV.

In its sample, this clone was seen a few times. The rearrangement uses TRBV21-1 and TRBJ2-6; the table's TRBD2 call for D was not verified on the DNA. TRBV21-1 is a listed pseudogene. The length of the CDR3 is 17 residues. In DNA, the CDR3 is TGTGCCAGCATCTACTCCCCCCTTGTTCCTGGGGCCAACGTCCTGACTTTC. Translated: CASIYSPLVPGANVLTF.

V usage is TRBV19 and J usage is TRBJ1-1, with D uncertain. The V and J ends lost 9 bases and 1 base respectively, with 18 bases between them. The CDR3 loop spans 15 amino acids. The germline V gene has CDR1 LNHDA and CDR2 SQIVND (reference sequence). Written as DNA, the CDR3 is TGTGCCAGCGATATCTCCGGTTATGGGAACACTGAAGCTTTCTTT. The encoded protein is CASDISGYGNTEAFF.

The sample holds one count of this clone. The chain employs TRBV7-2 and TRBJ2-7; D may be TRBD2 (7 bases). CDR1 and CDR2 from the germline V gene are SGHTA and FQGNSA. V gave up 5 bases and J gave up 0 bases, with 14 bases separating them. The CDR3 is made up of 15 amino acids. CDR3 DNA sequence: TGTGCCAGCAGCCCCCGGGGGGCTAACTCCTACGAGCAGTACTTC. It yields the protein CASSPRGANSYEQYF.

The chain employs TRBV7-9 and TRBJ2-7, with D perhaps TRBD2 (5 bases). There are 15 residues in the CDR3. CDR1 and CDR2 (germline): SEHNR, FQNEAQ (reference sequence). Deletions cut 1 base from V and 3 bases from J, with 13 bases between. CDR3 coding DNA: TGTGCCAGCAGCTTAGAGGGCGGGTCAAGCTACGAGCAGTACTTC. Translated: CASSLEGGSSYEQYF.

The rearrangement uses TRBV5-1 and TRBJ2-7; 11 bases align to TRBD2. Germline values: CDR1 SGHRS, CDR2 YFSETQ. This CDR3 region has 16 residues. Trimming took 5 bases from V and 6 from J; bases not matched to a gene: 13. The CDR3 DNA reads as TGCGCCAGCAGTCCTAACCCAACTAGCGGGAGAGGCGAGCAGTACTTC. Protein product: CASSPNPTSGRGEQYF.

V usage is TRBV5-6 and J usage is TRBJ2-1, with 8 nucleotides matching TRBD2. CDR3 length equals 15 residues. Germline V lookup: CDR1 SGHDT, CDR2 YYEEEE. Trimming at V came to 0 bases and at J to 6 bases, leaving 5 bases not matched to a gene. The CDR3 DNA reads TGTGCCAGCAGCTTGGCGCTAGCGGGCTTCAATGAGCAGTTCTTC. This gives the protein CASSLALAGFNEQFF.

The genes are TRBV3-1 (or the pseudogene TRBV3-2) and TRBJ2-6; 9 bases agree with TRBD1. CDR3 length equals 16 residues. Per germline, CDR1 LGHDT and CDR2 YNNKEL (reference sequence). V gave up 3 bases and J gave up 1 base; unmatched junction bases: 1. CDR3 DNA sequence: TGTGCCAGCAGCCAGGGGACAGGGTCTGGGGCCAACGTCCTGACTTTC. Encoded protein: CASSQGTGSGANVLTF.

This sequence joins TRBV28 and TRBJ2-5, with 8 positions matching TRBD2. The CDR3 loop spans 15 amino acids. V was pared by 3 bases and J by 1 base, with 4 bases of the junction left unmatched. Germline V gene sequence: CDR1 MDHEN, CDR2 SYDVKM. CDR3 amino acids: CASSFRGLAQETQYF. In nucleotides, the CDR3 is TGTGCCAGCAGTTTTCGTGGACTAGCCCAAGAGACCCAGTACTTC.

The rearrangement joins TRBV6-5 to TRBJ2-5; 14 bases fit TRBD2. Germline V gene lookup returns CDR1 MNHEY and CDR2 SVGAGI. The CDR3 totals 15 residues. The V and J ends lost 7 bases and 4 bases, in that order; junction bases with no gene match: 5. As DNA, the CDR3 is TGTGCCAGCACCCTCGGGACTAGCGGGAGAGAGACCCAGTACTTC. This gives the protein CASTLGTSGRETQYF.

The CDR3 DNA sequence: TGTGCCAGCAGCCCTAGGGGCTCGGCGACCCAGTACTTC. This translates into CASSPRGSATQYF. This chain uses TRBV7-2 with TRBJ2-5; maybe TRBD1 (5 bases). This CDR3 has 13 residues. Germline assignment: CDR1 SGHTA and CDR2 FQGNSA. V lost 5 bases, J lost 7 bases, and 14 bases lay in between. The entire variable domain, with the rest obtained from reference TRBV7-2 and TRBJ2-5, is as follows: GAGVSQSPSNKVTEKGKDVELRCDPISGHTALYWYRQSLGQGLEFLIYFQGNSAPDKSGLPSDRFSAERTGGSVSTLTIQRTQQEDSAVYLCASSPRGSATQYFGPGTRLLVL.

This CDR3 reads CASSWGGNQPQHF. The CDR3 DNA reads TGTGCCAGCAGCTGGGGCGGCAATCAGCCCCAGCATTTT. J is TRBJ1-5 and V is TRBV5-4, with a weak D call TRBD1 (5 bases). Germline CDR1 is SGHNT and CDR2 is YYREEE (reference sequence). There are 13 residues in the CDR3. The V and J ends lost 3 bases and 2 bases respectively, with 6 bases between them.